Here is one T cell receptor (beta chain) with its context. This specimen includes other DNA sequences encoding the same CDR3. Clones were sequenced by immunoSEQ multiplex PCR, and TCRdb holds only the in-frame ones, with some missing. The sample contains 2 million to 2.5 million clones, about 90% of which appear only once. This entry belongs to a study of shared clonotypes between healthy human individuals. The CDR3 runs to 14 residues. V was cut by 0 bases and J by 0 bases, with 4 bases left in between. Germline V gene sequence: CDR1 SGHRS, CDR2 YFSETQ. This rearrangement joins TRBV5-1 to TRBJ1-3; D not certain. What was sequenced was naive CD4+ T cells from PBMCs. Subset reported: CD45RA+ positively selected. The receptor comes from a man aged 18 to 35 in good health. Some clones in this sample may be carry-over from other donors' samples. CDR3 DNA: TGCGCCAGCAGCTTGGGACACTCTGGAAACACCATATATTTT. Protein product: CASSLGHSGNTIYF.